The 5 T cell receptor beta chains reported below all come from one sample, sequenced in a study of CD8+CD57+ T cells in acquired aplastic anemia. For sequencing, patients were chosen who had shown expansion of CD8+CD57+ cells by flow cytometry. TCR beta VDJ and CDR3 profiles were obtained from a genomic DNA template. TCRdb independently ran MiXCR on the reads; one entry per CDR3 protein. There are some 120,000 distinct CDR3 sequences in the sample; about 40% occur only once, and about 2.6% lies in the top ten. The sequenced sample was sorted CD4+, CD8+, or CD8+CD57+ T cells (not recorded which) from PBMCs. The receptors stem from a human donor with aplastic anemia.

The chain uses TRBV5-1 and TRBJ2-3, with 9 bases fitting TRBD1. The trim removed 4 bases at V and 2 bases at J, leaving 8 bases unmatched. CDR3 length equals 16 residues. Germline CDR1 reads SGHRS; CDR2 reads YFSETQ. The CDR3 loop is CASSPQGQGLTDTQYF. In DNA form, the CDR3 reads TGCGCCAGCAGCCCTCAGGGACAGGGACTCACAGATACGCAGTATTTT.

The chain couples TRBV10-3 to TRBJ2-5, with D possibly being TRBD2 (7 bases). Trimming took 0 bases from V and 5 from J, leaving 13 bases between them. The CDR3 is 15 amino acids. Germline loops: CDR1 ENHRY, CDR2 SYGVKD. CDR3 in amino acids: CAISESGGPRETQYF. The CDR3 nucleotides read TGTGCCATCAGTGAGTCGGGGGGGCCGAGGGAGACCCAGTACTTC.

Concerning this clonotype itself: Sequence at one end of the junction differs from germline and may be a read error. The CDR3 bases are TGTGCCAGCACCCTTATGGGGCGGGGGATCTCCCACGAGCAGTACTTC. Protein: CASTLMGRGISHEQYF. The genes are TRBV11-2 and TRBJ2-7, with 7 nucleotides matching TRBD2. The germline CDR1 and CDR2 sequences are SGHAT and FQNNGV. The CDR3 sequence is 16 residues long. Based on the CDR3 plus reference TRBV11-2 and TRBJ2-7, the full variable domain is EAGVAQSPRYKIIEKRQSVAFWCNPISGHATLYWYQQILGQGPKLLIQFQNNGVVDDSQLPKDRFSAERLKGVDSTLKIQPAKLEDSAVYLCASTLMGRGISHEQYFGPGTRLTVT.

This clonotype occurred many times. The chain is built from TRBV3-1 and TRBJ1-6; D ambiguous. Germline V CDR1 and CDR2: LGHDT, YNNKEL (reference sequence). V lost 2 bases and J lost 7, with 9 bases in between. This CDR3 contains 14 residues. CDR3 protein: CASSQRDKNSPLHF. The DNA of the CDR3 is TGTGCCAGCAGCCAACGAGACAAAAATTCACCCCTCCACTTT.

The chain recombines TRBV2 with TRBJ2-7, with TRBD1 matching 9 bases. The V and J ends lost 8 bases and 3 bases, in that order; junction bases with no gene match: 11. In germline, CDR1 is SNHLY, CDR2 FYNNEI. This CDR3 is 15 amino acids long. The CDR3 sequence is CASQWGQGRNYEQYF. CDR3 in DNA: TGTGCCAGCCAATGGGGACAGGGCCGCAACTACGAGCAGTACTTC. The entire variable domain, with the rest obtained from reference TRBV2 and TRBJ2-7, is as follows: EPEVTQTPSHQVTQMGQEVILRCVPISNHLYFYWYRQILGQKVEFLVSFYNNEISEKSEIFDDQFSVERPDGSNFTLKIRSTKLEDSAMYFCASQWGQGRNYEQYFGPGTRLTVT.